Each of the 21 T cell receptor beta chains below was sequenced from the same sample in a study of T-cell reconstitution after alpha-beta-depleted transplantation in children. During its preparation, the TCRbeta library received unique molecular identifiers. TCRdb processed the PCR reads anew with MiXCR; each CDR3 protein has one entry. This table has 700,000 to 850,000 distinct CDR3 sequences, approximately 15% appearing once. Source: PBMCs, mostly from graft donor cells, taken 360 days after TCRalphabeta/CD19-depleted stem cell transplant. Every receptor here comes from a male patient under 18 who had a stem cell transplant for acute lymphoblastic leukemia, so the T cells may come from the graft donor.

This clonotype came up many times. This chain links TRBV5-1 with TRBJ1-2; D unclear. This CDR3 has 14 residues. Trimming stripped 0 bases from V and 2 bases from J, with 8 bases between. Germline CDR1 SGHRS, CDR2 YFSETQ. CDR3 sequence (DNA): TGCGCCAGCAGCTTGGCACCGGGGAACTATGGCTACACCTTC. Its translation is CASSLAPGNYGYTF. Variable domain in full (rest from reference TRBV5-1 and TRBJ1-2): KAGVTQTPRYLIKTRGQQVTLSCSPISGHRSVSWYQQTPGQGLQFLFEYFSETQRNKGNFPGRFSGRQFSNSRSEMNVSTLELGDSALYLCASSLAPGNYGYTFGSGTRLTVV.

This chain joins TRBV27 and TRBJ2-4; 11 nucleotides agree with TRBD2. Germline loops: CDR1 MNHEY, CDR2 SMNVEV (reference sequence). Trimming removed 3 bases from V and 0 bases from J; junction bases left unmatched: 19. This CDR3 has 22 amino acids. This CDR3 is CASSFRGGGSGRAPLAKNIQYF. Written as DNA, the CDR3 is TGTGCCAGCAGTTTTCGTGGGGGAGGTAGCGGGAGGGCTCCTCTAGCCAAAAACATTCAGTACTTC.

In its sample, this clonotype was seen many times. CDR3 region: CSAAHRDPYEQYF. The DNA of the CDR3 is TGCAGTGCTGCCCACCGGGATCCCTACGAGCAGTACTTC. This rearrangement joins TRBV20-1 to TRBJ2-7; tentative D call: TRBD2 (5 bases). The CDR3 covers 13 residues. Germline lookup yields CDR1 DFQATT and CDR2 SNEGSKA (reference sequence). Trimming left V 5 bases short and J 2 bases short, with 13 bases between.

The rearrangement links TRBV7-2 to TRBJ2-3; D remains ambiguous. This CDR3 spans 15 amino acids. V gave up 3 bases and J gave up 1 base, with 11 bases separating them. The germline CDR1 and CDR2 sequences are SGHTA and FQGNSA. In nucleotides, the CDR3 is TGTGCCAGCAGCTTTAGGCTAGGGCGCACAGATACGCAGTATTTT. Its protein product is CASSFRLGRTDTQYF.

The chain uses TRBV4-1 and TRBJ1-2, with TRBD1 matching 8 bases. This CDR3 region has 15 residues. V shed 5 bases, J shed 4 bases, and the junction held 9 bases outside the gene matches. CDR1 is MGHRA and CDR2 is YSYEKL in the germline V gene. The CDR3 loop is CASSTPGTGVYGYTF. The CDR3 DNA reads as TGCGCCAGCAGCACCCCTGGGACAGGAGTCTATGGCTACACCTTC.

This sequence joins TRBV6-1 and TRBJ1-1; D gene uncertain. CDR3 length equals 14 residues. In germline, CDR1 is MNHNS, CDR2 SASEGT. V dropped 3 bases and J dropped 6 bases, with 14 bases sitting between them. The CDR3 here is CASSDPFLQSEAFF. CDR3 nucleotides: TGTGCCAGCAGTGATCCATTCTTACAGTCTGAAGCTTTCTTT.

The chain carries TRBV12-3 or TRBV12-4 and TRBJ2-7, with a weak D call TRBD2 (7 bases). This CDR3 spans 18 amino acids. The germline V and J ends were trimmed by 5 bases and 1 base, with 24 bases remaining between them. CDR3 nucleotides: TGTGCCAGCAGTCCCCAGCGGGGAGGGGGAGGGCCGTCCTACGAGCAGTACTTC. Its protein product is CASSPQRGGGGPSYEQYF.

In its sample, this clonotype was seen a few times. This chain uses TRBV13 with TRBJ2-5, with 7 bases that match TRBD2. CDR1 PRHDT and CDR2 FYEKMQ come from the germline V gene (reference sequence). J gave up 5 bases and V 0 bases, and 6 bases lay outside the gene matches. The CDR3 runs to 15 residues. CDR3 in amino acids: CASSLGGRASETQYF. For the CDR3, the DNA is TGTGCCAGCAGCTTAGGTGGGAGGGCCTCGGAGACCCAGTACTTC.

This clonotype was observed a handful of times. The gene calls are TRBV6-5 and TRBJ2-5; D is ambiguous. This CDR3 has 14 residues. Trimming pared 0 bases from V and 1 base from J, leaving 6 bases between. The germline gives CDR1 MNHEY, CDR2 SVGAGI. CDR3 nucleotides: TGTGCCAGCAGTTACTCTGCGGTCCAAGAGACCCAGTACTTC. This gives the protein CASSYSAVQETQYF.

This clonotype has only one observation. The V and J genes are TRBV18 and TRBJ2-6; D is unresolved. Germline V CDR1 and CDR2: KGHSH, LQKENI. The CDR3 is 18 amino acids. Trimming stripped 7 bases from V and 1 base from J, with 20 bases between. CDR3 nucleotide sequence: TGTGCCAGCTGTTTAGCCACAACTCGTACTTCTGGGGCCAACGTCCTGACTTTC. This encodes CASCLATTRTSGANVLTF.

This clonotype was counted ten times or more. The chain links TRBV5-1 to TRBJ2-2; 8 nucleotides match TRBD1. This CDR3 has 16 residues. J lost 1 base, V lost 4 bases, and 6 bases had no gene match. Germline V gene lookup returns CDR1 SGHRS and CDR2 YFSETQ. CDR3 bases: TGCGCCAGCAGCCCTTCTGGGACAGGGAACACCGGGGAGCTGTTTTTT. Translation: CASSPSGTGNTGELFF.

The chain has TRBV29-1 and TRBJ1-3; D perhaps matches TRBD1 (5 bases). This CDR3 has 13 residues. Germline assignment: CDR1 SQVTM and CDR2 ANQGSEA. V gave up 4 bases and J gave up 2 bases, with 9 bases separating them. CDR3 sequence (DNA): TGCAGCGTTGTGGGACCGGCTGGAAACACCATATATTTT. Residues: CSVVGPAGNTIYF.

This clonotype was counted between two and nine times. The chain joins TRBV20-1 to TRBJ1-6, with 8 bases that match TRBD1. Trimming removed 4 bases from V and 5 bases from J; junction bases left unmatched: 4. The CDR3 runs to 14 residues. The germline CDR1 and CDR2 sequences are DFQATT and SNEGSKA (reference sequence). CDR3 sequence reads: CSAITQGDNSPLHF. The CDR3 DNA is TGCAGTGCTATTACACAGGGGGATAATTCACCCCTCCACTTT.

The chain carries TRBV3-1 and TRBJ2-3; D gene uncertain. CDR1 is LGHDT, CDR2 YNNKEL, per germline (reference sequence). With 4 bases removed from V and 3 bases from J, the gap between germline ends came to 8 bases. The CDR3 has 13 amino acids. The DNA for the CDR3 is TGTGCCAGCAGCCCTCGTTGGACAGATACGCAGTATTTT. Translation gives CASSPRWTDTQYF.

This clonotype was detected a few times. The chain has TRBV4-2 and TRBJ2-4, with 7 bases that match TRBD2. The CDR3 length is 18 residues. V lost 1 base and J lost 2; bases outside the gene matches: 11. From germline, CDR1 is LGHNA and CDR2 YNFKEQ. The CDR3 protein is CASSQVTSVGRTKNIQYF. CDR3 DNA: TGTGCCAGCAGCCAAGTTACTAGCGTGGGACGGACCAAAAACATTCAGTACTTC.

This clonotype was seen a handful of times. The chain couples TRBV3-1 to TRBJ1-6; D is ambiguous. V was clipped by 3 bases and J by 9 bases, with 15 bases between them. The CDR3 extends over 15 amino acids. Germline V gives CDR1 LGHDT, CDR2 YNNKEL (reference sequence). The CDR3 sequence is CASSQTRVSGSPLHF. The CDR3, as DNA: TGTGCCAGCAGCCAGACGCGGGTATCGGGTTCACCCCTCCACTTT.

The chain's CDR3 is CASSPLRGRRTDTQYF. As DNA, the CDR3 is TGTGCCAGCAGCCCGCTCCGGGGGCGAAGGACAGATACGCAGTATTTT. The rearrangement links TRBV7-9 to TRBJ2-3; either TRBD1 or TRBD2 may supply D (6 bases each). CDR1 is SEHNR and CDR2 is FQNEAQ in the germline V gene (reference sequence). This CDR3 has 16 residues. V lost 5 bases and J lost 3, with 18 bases in between.

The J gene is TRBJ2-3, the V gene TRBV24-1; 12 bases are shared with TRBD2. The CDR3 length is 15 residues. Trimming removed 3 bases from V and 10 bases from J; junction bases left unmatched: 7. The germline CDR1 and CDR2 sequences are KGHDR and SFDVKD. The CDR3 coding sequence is TGTGCCACCAGTGATGCGCTGGGACTAGCGGGTGCGCAGTATTTT. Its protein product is CATSDALGLAGAQYF.

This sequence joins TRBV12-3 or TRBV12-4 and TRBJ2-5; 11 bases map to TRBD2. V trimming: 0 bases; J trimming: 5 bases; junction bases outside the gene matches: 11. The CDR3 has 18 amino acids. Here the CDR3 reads CASSLAQVSGRVRETQYF. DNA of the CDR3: TGTGCCAGCAGTTTAGCGCAGGTTAGCGGGAGGGTCAGGGAGACCCAGTACTTC.

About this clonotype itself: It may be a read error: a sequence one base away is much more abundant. The CDR3 loop is CTSSLLAGNTETQYF. CDR3 coding DNA: TGTACCAGCAGTTTACTAGCGGGAAATACAGAGACCCAGTACTTC. The genes are TRBV3-1 and TRBJ2-5, with 10 positions matching TRBD2. The V gene's germline CDR1 is LGHDT and CDR2 YNNKEL (reference sequence). The CDR3 contains 15 residues.

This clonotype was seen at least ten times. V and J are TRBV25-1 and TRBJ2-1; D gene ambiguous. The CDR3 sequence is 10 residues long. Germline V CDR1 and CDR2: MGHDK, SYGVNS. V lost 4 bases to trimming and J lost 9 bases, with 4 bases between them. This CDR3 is CASSGGEQFF. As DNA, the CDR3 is TGTGCCAGCAGTGGAGGTGAGCAGTTCTTC.